Below are 21 T cell receptor beta chains sequenced from a single sample in a study of CD8 T cell repertoires and HIV-1 epitope variants. The antigens for these receptors are not known. Generated by immunoSEQ multiplex PCR, the TCRdb table keeps only in-frame clones and is missing some. The sample lists 6,000 to 7,000 clones; 60% to 75% were seen once. Material for sequencing was cultured CD8+ T cells derived from PBMCs. Receptors were obtained from a male donor with HIV.

In this sample, this clone turned up a few times. V usage is TRBV13 and J usage is TRBJ2-5; 8 bases agree with TRBD1. Trimming removed 3 bases from V and 4 bases from J; junction bases left unmatched: 1. CDR1 and CDR2 (germline): PRHDT, FYEKMQ (reference sequence). This CDR3 has 13 residues. CDR3 DNA: TGTGCCAGCAGCTTGGGGACAGGAGAGACCCAGTACTTC. This gives the protein CASSLGTGETQYF.

V and J are TRBV6-5 and TRBJ2-7, with D possibly being TRBD1 or TRBD2 (5 bases each). V lost 5 bases and J 3 bases, leaving 14 bases between the germline ends. In germline, CDR1 is MNHEY, CDR2 SVGAGI. This CDR3 comprises 14 residues. CDR3 protein: CASSVGAGFYEQYF. Here the CDR3 DNA reads TGTGCCAGCAGTGTAGGGGCGGGTTTCTACGAGCAGTACTTC.

This clone has only a few counts. This chain uses TRBV7-9 with TRBJ1-5, with 8 bases fitting TRBD1. CDR3 size: 17 residues. Germline values: CDR1 SEHNR, CDR2 FQNEAQ (reference sequence). V was pared by 5 bases and J by 2 bases, with 11 bases of the junction left unmatched. The CDR3 nucleotides read TGTGCCAGCAGCGAAATTCCAGGGGGCGACGGCAATCAGCCCCAGCATTTT. It yields the protein CASSEIPGGDGNQPQHF. The full variable domain, rest sourced from reference TRBV7-9 and TRBJ1-5, is DTGVSQNPRHKITKRGQNVTFRCDPISEHNRLYWYRQTLGQGPEFLTYFQNEAQLEKSRLLSDRFSAERPKGSFSTLEIQRTEQGDSAMYLCASSEIPGGDGNQPQHFGDGTRLSIL.

The gene calls are TRBV27 and TRBJ2-3, with 10 bases lining up with TRBD2. Trimming took 6 bases from V and 4 from J; bases not matched to a gene: 4. Germline V lookup: CDR1 MNHEY, CDR2 SMNVEV (reference sequence). This CDR3 is built from 14 residues. CDR3 DNA sequence: TGTGCCAGCAGCCTCAGCGGGGGGGCAGATACGCAGTATTTT. This gives the protein CASSLSGGADTQYF.

A note on this clone: This specimen includes other DNA sequences encoding the same CDR3. This chain connects TRBV29-1 to TRBJ2-3, with 10 bases fitting TRBD1. With V trimmed by 4 bases and J by 2 bases, 3 bases remained unmatched. The CDR3 contains 14 residues. Germline V gives CDR1 SQVTM, CDR2 ANQGSEA. The CDR3 reads CSVAGTGATDTQYF. The CDR3 nucleotides read TGCAGCGTTGCGGGGACAGGGGCCACAGATACGCAGTATTTT.

This clone appeared a few times. The chain joins TRBV7-8 to TRBJ1-2, with 9 bases fitting TRBD1. The germline gives CDR1 SGHVS, CDR2 FQNEAQ. This CDR3 region has 13 residues. V shed 5 bases, J shed 8 bases, and the junction held 6 bases outside the gene matches. This CDR3 is CASSPGTGSGYTF. Written as DNA, the CDR3 is TGTGCCAGCAGCCCTGGGACAGGGAGCGGCTACACCTTC.

This chain connects TRBV4-1 to TRBJ2-5, with a possible D match to TRBD1 (5 bases). The V gene lost 3 bases and the J gene lost 1 base, with 12 bases spanning the gap. This CDR3 spans 15 amino acids. CDR1 is MGHRA, CDR2 YSYEKL, per germline. The CDR3 DNA reads TGCGCCAGCAGCCAGTTAGACAGCGTCCAAGAGACCCAGTACTTC. It codes for CASSQLDSVQETQYF.

The chain uses TRBV6-6 and TRBJ1-1; possible D gene TRBD1, 5 bases. There are 12 residues in the CDR3. The V gene lost 6 bases and the J gene lost 11 bases, with 16 bases spanning the gap. CDR1 MNHNY and CDR2 SVGAGI come from the germline V gene (reference sequence). CDR3 protein: CASSQPGTAAFF. DNA for the CDR3: TGTGCCAGCAGCCAACCAGGGACGGCGGCTTTCTTT.

V and J are TRBV18 and TRBJ2-1, with 12 bases lining up with TRBD2. The CDR3 spans 15 residues. V lost 6 bases to trimming and J lost 5 bases; unmatched junction nucleotides: 5. In germline, CDR1 is KGHSH, CDR2 LQKENI. Written as DNA, the CDR3 is TGTGCCAGCTCGCTAGCGGGGGGGCCGGACAATGAGCAGTTCTTC. It specifies CASSLAGGPDNEQFF.

J is TRBJ2-3 and V is TRBV6-4; TRBD2 agrees at 13 bases. The germline V gene has CDR1 MRHNA and CDR2 SNTAGT. This CDR3 contains 16 residues. V dropped 0 bases and J dropped 4; count of bases not matched to a gene: 1. CDR3 loop: CASSDSGTSGADTQYF. For the CDR3, the DNA is TGTGCCAGCAGTGACTCCGGGACTAGCGGGGCAGATACGCAGTATTTT.

Remarks on this clone: Compared with germline, one end of the junction differs, possibly owing to a read error. The V call is TRBV9, the J call TRBJ2-3; D possibly corresponds to TRBD2 (5 bases). In germline, CDR1 is SGDLS, CDR2 YYNGEE. The CDR3 runs to 13 residues. The chain's CDR3 is CASGVDGRDTQYF. In DNA, the CDR3 is TGTGCCAGCGGCGTAGATGGGAGAGATACGCAGTATTTT.

This clone was found a few times. In nucleotides, the CDR3 is TGTGCCAGCAAGTCAACATACGCGAACACCGGGGAGCTGTTTTTT. Translating gives CASKSTYANTGELFF. The chain has TRBV2 and TRBJ2-2; no clear D gene. Germline CDR1 and CDR2: SNHLY and FYNNEI. Deletions cut 7 bases from V and 0 bases from J, with 12 bases between. CDR3 length: 15 residues.

This clone showed up just once. The chain combines TRBV4-2 with TRBJ2-7; perhaps TRBD1 as D (6 bases). Trimming left V 1 base short and J 0 bases short, with 10 bases between. The CDR3 length is 15 residues. The germline V gene has CDR1 LGHNA and CDR2 YNFKEQ. The CDR3 bases are TGTGCCAGCAGCCAAGGGATAGGGGGCTCCTACGAGCAGTACTTC. It yields the protein CASSQGIGGSYEQYF.

This clone was counted between two and nine times. The rearrangement joins TRBV7-2 to TRBJ2-4; TRBD1 or TRBD2 may be the D gene (5 bases each). Trimming removed 5 bases at V and 0 bases at J, with 11 bases between. This CDR3 has 15 residues. Germline V gene lookup returns CDR1 SGHTA and CDR2 FQGNSA. CDR3 DNA sequence: TGTGCCAGCAGCCCCGGGGCCCTAGCCAAAAACATTCAGTACTTC. This gives the protein CASSPGALAKNIQYF.

Here the CDR3 DNA reads TGCGCCAGCAGCCAAGAACGGACTAGCGGGTTTTCCTACAATGAGCAGTTCTTC. Translating it yields CASSQERTSGFSYNEQFF. The gene calls are TRBV4-1 and TRBJ2-1, with 11 bases that match TRBD2. Trimming cost V 0 bases and J 1 base; bases outside gene matches: 5. The CDR3 spans 18 residues. Germline V gene data show CDR1 as MGHRA and CDR2 as YSYEKL.

The rearrangement joins TRBV27 to TRBJ2-7; perhaps TRBD2 as D (6 bases). This CDR3 is 16 amino acids long. From germline, CDR1 is MNHEY and CDR2 SMNVEV (reference sequence). V gave up 0 bases and J gave up 1 base, with 13 bases separating them. For the CDR3, the DNA is TGTGCCAGCAGTTTATCGTCGCGCGGGAATTCCTACGAGCAGTACTTC. Translated, it gives CASSLSSRGNSYEQYF.

This clone was seen a few times. The rearrangement links TRBV11-3 to TRBJ2-2; no definite D call. This CDR3 has 13 amino acids. Looked up from germline, CDR1 is SGHNT and CDR2 is YENEEA. V lost 3 bases, J lost 5 bases, and 7 bases lay in between. Here the CDR3 reads CASSFRRTGELFF. The CDR3 DNA reads TGTGCCAGCAGCTTTAGAAGGACCGGGGAGCTGTTTTTT.

The V gene is TRBV5-6, the J gene TRBJ1-1, with 7 bases fitting TRBD1. With V trimmed by 2 bases and J by 0 bases, 7 bases remained unmatched. The CDR3 runs 16 residues. Germline V lookup: CDR1 SGHDT, CDR2 YYEEEE. CDR3 DNA sequence: TGTGCCAGCAGCTTAGGCAGGGGGATCATGAACACTGAAGCTTTCTTT. Encoded protein: CASSLGRGIMNTEAFF.

This chain links TRBV10-3 with TRBJ2-3; TRBD1 or TRBD2 may be the D gene (6 bases each). The V end was cut by 8 bases, the J end by 5 bases, with 14 bases between. The germline V gene has CDR1 ENHRY and CDR2 SYGVKD. The length of the CDR3 is 13 residues. This CDR3 is CAIGSGAIDTQYF. As DNA, the CDR3 is TGTGCCATCGGCTCGGGGGCCATAGATACGCAGTATTTT.

V and J are TRBV27 and TRBJ2-5; TRBD2 matches 9 bases. Germline lookup yields CDR1 MNHEY and CDR2 SMNVEV (reference sequence). The V segment lost 6 bases and the J segment 2 bases; nucleotides outside the gene matches: 4. CDR3 length: 14 amino acids. The DNA of the CDR3 is TGTGCCAGCAGCAGTACTAGCGGGCAAGAGACCCAGTACTTC. Translation: CASSSTSGQETQYF.

This clone showed up just a few times. The CDR3 protein is CASSGTGTGGSYGYTF. For the CDR3, the DNA is TGTGCCAGCAGCGGAACCGGGACAGGGGGCAGCTATGGCTACACCTTC. This chain joins TRBV5-6 and TRBJ1-2; 12 bases align to TRBD1. J gave up 4 bases and V 4 bases, and 8 bases lay outside the gene matches. CDR1 SGHDT and CDR2 YYEEEE come from the germline V gene. This CDR3 spans 16 amino acids.